This TCR beta chain was sequenced for a study of cytomegalovirus exposure and HLA in healthy donors. V gave up 3 bases and J gave up 1 base, with 9 bases separating them. Germline assignment: CDR1 KGHSH and CDR2 LQKENI. The length of the CDR3 is 14 residues. The assay was immunoSEQ multiplex PCR, and TCRdb's table has in-frame clones only and misses some. The sample consists of over 200,000 clones, roughly 91% of them appearing once. This chain uses TRBV18 with TRBJ1-1; D not certain. The receptor's source is a young woman in good health and CMV-seropositive. Specimen: PBMCs. CDR3 region: CASSPLGENTEAFF. CDR3 nucleotide sequence: TGTGCCAGCTCACCCCTCGGAGAGAACACTGAAGCTTTCTTT.